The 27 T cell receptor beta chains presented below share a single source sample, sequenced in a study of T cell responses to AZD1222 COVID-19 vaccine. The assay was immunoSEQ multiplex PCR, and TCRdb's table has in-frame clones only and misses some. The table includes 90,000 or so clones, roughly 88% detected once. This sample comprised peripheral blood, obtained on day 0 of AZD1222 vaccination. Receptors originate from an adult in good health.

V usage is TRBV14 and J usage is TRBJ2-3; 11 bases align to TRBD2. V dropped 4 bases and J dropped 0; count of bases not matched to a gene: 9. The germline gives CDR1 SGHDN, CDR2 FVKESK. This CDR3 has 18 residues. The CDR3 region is CASSPRPGLAASTDTQYF. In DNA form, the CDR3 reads TGTGCCAGCAGCCCTAGACCGGGACTAGCGGCGAGCACAGATACGCAGTATTTT.

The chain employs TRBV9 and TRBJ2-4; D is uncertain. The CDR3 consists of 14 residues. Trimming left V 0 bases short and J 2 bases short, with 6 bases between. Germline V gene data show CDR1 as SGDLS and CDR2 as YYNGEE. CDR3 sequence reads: CASSVGGTKNIQYF. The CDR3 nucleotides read TGTGCCAGCAGCGTAGGTGGGACCAAAAACATTCAGTACTTC. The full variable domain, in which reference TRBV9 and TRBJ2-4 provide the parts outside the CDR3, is DSGVTQTPKHLITATGQRVTLRCSPRSGDLSVYWYQQSLDQGLQFLIQYYNGEERAKGNILERFSAQQFPDLHSELNLSSLELGDSALYFCASSVGGTKNIQYFGAGTRLSVL.

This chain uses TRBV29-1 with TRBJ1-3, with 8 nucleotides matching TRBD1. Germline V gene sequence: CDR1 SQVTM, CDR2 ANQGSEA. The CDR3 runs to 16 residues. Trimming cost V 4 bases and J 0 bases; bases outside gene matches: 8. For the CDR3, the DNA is TGCAGCGTTGTGCCGGGACAGGCGAGCTCTGGAAACACCATATATTTT. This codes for CSVVPGQASSGNTIYF.

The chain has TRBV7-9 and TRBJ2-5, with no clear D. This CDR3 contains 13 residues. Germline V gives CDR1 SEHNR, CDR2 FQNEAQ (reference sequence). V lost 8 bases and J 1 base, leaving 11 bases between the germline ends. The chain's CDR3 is CASLPNRQETQYF. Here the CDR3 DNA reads TGTGCCAGCCTCCCTAATCGCCAAGAGACCCAGTACTTC.

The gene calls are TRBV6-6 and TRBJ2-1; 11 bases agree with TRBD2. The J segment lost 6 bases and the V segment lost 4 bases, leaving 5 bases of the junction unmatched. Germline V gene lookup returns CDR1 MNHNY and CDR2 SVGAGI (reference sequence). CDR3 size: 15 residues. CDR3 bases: TGTGCCAGCAGTTCCCCCGGGACTAGCGGCAATGAGCAGTTCTTC. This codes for CASSSPGTSGNEQFF.

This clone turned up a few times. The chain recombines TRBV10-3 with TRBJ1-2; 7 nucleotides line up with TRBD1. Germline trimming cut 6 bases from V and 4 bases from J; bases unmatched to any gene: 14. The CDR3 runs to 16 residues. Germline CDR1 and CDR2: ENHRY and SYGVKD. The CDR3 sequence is CAIRPNAGQAGYGYTF. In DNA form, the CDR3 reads TGTGCCATCAGACCTAATGCCGGACAGGCTGGCTATGGCTACACCTTC.

Written as DNA, the CDR3 is TGCGCCAGCAGCTTGGGGGGACGCCCTGGAAACACCATATATTTT. As protein: CASSLGGRPGNTIYF. The chain recombines TRBV5-1 with TRBJ1-3; possible D gene TRBD1, 5 bases. Germline-derived CDR1 and CDR2 are SGHRS and YFSETQ. This CDR3 has 15 amino acids. Trimming stripped 0 bases from V and 2 bases from J, with 9 bases between.

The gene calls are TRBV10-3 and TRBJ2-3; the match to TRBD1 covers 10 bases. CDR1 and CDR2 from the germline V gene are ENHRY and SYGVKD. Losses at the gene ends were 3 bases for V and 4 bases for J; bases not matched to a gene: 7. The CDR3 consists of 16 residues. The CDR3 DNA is TGTGCCATCAGTGAACGAGGGGGGACAGGGGCAGATACGCAGTATTTT. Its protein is CAISERGGTGADTQYF.

The CDR3 reads CASSQFSGEQFF. The CDR3 region has the DNA TGTGCCAGCAGCCAATTTAGCGGTGAGCAGTTCTTC. V and J are TRBV4-2 and TRBJ2-1; TRBD2 is a possible D gene (6 bases). Germline values: CDR1 LGHNA, CDR2 YNFKEQ. The CDR3 length is 12 residues. The V and J ends lost 2 bases and 9 bases respectively, with 8 bases between them.

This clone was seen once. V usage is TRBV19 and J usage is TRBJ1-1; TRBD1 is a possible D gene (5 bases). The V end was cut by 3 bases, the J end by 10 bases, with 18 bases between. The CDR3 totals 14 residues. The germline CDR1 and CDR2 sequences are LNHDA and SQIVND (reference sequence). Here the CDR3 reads CASSIFFTQGAAFF. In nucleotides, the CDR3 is TGTGCCAGTAGTATTTTTTTTACCCAGGGTGCAGCTTTCTTT.

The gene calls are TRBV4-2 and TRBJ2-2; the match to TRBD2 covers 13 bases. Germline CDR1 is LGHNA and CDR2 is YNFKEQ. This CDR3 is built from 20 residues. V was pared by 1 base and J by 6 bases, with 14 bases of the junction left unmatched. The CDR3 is CASSQVTSGLAGRGAGELFF. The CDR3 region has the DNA TGTGCCAGCAGCCAAGTAACCTCGGGACTAGCGGGAAGGGGTGCCGGGGAGCTGTTTTTT.

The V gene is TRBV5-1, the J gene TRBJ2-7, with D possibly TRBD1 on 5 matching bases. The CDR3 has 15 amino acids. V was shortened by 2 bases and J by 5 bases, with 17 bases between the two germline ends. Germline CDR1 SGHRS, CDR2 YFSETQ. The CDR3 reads CASSFGGRELNEQYF. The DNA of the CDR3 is TGCGCCAGCAGCTTCGGTGGCAGGGAATTAAACGAGCAGTACTTC.

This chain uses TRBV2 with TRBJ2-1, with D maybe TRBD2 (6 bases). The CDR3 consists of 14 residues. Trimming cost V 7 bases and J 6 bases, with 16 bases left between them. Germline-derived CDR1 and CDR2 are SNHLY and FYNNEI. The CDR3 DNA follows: TGTGCCAGCATCCAATCTAGCGCGCGCAATGAGCAGTTCTTC. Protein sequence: CASIQSSARNEQFF.

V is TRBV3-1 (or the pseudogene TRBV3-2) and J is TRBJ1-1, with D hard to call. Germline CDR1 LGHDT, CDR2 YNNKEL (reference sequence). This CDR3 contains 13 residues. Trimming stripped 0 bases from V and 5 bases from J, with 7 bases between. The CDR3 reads CASSQDPGTEAFF. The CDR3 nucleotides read TGTGCCAGCAGCCAAGATCCGGGGACTGAAGCTTTCTTT.

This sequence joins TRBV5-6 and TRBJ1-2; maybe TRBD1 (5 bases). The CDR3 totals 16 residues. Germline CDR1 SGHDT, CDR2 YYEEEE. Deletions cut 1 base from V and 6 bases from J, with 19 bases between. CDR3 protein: CASSLYRIWGLDGYTF. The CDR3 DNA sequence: TGTGCCAGCAGCTTGTATCGCATCTGGGGGTTGGATGGCTACACCTTC.

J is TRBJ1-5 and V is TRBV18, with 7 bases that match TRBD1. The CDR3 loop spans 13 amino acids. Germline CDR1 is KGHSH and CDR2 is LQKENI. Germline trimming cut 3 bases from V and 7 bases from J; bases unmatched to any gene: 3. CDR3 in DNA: TGTGCCAGCTCACCTGACAGGGTACAGCCCCAGCATTTT. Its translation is CASSPDRVQPQHF.

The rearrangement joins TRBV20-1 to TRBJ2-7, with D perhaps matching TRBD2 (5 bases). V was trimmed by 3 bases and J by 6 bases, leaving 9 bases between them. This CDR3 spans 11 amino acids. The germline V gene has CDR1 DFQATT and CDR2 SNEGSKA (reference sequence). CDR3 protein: CSAREVSEQYF. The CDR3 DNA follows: TGCAGTGCTAGGGAGGTTTCCGAGCAGTACTTC.

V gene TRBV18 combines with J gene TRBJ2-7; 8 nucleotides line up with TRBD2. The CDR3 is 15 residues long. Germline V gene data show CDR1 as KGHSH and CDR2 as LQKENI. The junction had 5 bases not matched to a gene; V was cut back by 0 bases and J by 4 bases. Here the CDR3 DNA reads TGTGCCAGCTCACCACCCAGCGGGAGTCGGTACGAGCAGTACTTC. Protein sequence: CASSPPSGSRYEQYF.

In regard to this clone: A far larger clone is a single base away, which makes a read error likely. The CDR3 region has the DNA TGTGCTTGTGGTAACGACGCCCCGGGGGACTCACCCCTCCACTTT. Translated, it gives CACGNDAPGDSPLHF. The chain is built from TRBV12-5 and TRBJ1-6, with D tentatively TRBD1 (5 bases). Germline-derived CDR1 and CDR2 are LGHNT and FRNRAP. CDR3 length equals 15 residues.

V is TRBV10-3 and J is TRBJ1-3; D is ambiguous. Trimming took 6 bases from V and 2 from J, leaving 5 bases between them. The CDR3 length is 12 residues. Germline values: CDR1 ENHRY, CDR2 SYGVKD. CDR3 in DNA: TGTGCCATCAGCACAACTGGAAACACCATATATTTT. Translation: CAISTTGNTIYF.

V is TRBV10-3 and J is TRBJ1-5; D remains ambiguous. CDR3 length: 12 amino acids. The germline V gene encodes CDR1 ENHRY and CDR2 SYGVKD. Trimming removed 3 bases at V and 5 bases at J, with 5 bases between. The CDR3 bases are TGTGCCATCAGTGAATTCGATCAGCCCCAGCATTTT. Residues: CAISEFDQPQHF.

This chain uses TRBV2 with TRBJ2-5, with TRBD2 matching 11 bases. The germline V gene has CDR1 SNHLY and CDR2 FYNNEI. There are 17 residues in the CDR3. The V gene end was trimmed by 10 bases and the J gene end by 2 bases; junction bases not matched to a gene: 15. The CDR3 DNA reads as TGTGCCACCCTGGAGGCTAGCGGGAGGCAGGGTCAAGAGACCCAGTACTTC. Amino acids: CATLEASGRQGQETQYF. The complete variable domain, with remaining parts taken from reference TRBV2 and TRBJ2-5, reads EPEVTQTPSHQVTQMGQEVILRCVPISNHLYFYWYRQILGQKVEFLVSFYNNEISEKSEIFDDQFSVERPDGSNFTLKIRSTKLEDSAMYFCATLEASGRQGQETQYFGPGTRLLVL.

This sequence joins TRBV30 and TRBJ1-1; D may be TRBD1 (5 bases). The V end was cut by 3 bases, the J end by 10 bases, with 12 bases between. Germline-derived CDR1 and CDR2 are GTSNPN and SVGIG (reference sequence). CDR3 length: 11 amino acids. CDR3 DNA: TGTGCCTGGAGGTACGGGGCAGTAGCTTTCTTT. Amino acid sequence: CAWRYGAVAFF.

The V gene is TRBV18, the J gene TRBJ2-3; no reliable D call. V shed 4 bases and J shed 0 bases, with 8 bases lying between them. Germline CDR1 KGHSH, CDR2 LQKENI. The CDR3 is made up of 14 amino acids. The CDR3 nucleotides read TGTGCCAGCTCACTCTCCGCTAGCACAGATACGCAGTATTTT. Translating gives CASSLSASTDTQYF. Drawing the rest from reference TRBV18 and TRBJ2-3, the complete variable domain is NAGVMQNPRHLVRRRGQEARLRCSPMKGHSHVYWYRQLPEEGLKFMVYLQKENIIDESGMPKERFSAEFPKEGPSILRIQQVVRGDSAAYFCASSLSASTDTQYFGPGTRLTVL.

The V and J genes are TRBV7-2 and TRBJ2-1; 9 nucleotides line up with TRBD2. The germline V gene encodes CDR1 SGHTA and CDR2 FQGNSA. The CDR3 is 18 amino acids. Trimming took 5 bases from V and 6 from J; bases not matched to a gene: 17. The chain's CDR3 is CASSPSMGGRALGNEQFF. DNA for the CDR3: TGTGCCAGCAGCCCCTCCATGGGCGGGAGGGCCTTGGGCAATGAGCAGTTCTTC.

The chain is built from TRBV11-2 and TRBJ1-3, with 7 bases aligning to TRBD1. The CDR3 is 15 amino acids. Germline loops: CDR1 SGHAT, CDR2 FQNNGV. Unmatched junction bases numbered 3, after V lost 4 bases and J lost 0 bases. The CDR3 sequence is CASSSTGLSGNTIYF. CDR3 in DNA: TGTGCCAGCAGCTCGACAGGGCTCTCTGGAAACACCATATATTTT.

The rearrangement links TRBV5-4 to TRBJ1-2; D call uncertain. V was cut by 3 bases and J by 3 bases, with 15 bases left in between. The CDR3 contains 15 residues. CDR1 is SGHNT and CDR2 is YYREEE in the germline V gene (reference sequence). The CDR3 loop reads CASSSISITDYGYTF. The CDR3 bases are TGTGCCAGCAGCTCGATTTCTATAACGGACTATGGCTACACCTTC.